The 22 T cell receptor beta chains below all came from one sample that was sequenced in a study of beta chain features in type 1 diabetes. Isolated RNA was reverse transcribed in full, so expressed TCRB transcripts were sequenced. The method was immunoSEQ multiplex PCR; TCRdb's version includes in-frame clones alone and lacks a portion of them. The data contain hundreds of thousands of clones, around 13% of them singletons. Sequencing was carried out using naive CD4+ T cells from blood. These TCRs come from a man between 18 and 35 years old in good health.

This clone was seen only a few times. The rearrangement links TRBV19 to TRBJ1-5; unclear D gene. Trimming removed 5 bases at V and 4 bases at J, with 9 bases between. The length of the CDR3 is 13 residues. Germline CDR1 and CDR2: LNHDA and SQIVND (reference sequence). The CDR3 region is CASSFSGNQPQHF. The CDR3 nucleotides are TGTGCCAGTAGTTTCTCAGGAAATCAGCCCCAGCATTTT.

This sequence joins TRBV29-1 and TRBJ2-2; TRBD1 aligns across 8 bases. Germline V lookup: CDR1 SQVTM, CDR2 ANQGSEA. This CDR3 is 13 amino acids long. The V segment lost 4 bases and the J segment 7 bases; nucleotides outside the gene matches: 5. The CDR3 sequence is CSVVRTGFGELFF. The CDR3 DNA reads as TGCAGCGTTGTGCGGACAGGGTTCGGGGAGCTGTTTTTT.

This clone was observed a handful of times. The CDR3 reads CASSARDRVLGYTF. CDR3 in DNA: TGTGCCAGCTCAGCCCGGGACAGGGTATTGGGCTACACCTTC. V and J are TRBV18 and TRBJ1-2; 9 bases align to TRBD1. V trimming: 5 bases; J trimming: 8 bases; junction bases outside the gene matches: 9. Germline V CDR1 and CDR2: KGHSH, LQKENI. This CDR3 comprises 14 residues.

The CDR3 region has the DNA TGTGCCAGCAGCCAAGATTGGGGAGAGGCTTTCTTT. It encodes CASSQDWGEAFF. V usage is TRBV4-2 and J usage is TRBJ1-1; D is unclear. CDR1 and CDR2 from the germline V gene are LGHNA and YNFKEQ. Trimming left V 0 bases short and J 11 bases short, with 10 bases between. The CDR3 length is 12 residues.

The chain couples TRBV11-2 to TRBJ2-7; 11 bases agree with TRBD1. V shed 4 bases and J 7 bases; nucleotides not matched to a gene: 15. Germline CDR1 reads SGHAT; CDR2 reads FQNNGV. CDR3 length equals 17 residues. CDR3 sequence: CASSSPLGQGAMREQYF. The CDR3 nucleotides are TGTGCCAGCAGCTCTCCACTCGGACAGGGGGCGATGAGGGAGCAGTACTTC.

Only a few counts were recorded for this clone. Mismatch with germline at one junction end may stem from a read error. V gene TRBV7-2 combines with J gene TRBJ2-7, with 10 bases lining up with TRBD2. The CDR3 extends over 12 amino acids. Looked up from germline, CDR1 is SGHTA and CDR2 is FQGNSA. The CDR3 region has the DNA TGTGCCAGCAGCTTAGCTAGCGGGGGGCTGTCCTTC. Protein product: CASSLASGGLSF.

This clone has a handful of counts. The gene calls are TRBV13 and TRBJ2-3, with D tentatively TRBD1 (6 bases). Looked up from germline, CDR1 is PRHDT and CDR2 is FYEKMQ (reference sequence). V shed 5 bases and J shed 0 bases, with 12 bases lying between them. CDR3 length equals 15 residues. The DNA for the CDR3 is TGTGCCAGCAGCCCCGGACAGTTTAGCACAGATACGCAGTATTTT. This translates into CASSPGQFSTDTQYF. The full variable domain, rest sourced from reference TRBV13 and TRBJ2-3, is AAGVIQSPRHLIKEKRETATLKCYPIPRHDTVYWYQQGPGQDPQFLISFYEKMQSDKGSIPDRFSAQQFSDYHSELNMSSLELGDSALYFCASSPGQFSTDTQYFGPGTRLTVL.

The V gene is TRBV7-2, the J gene TRBJ2-1; 9 bases line up with TRBD2. Per the germline V gene, CDR1 is SGHTA and CDR2 is FQGNSA. Trimming removed 1 base from V and 10 bases from J; junction bases left unmatched: 5. The CDR3 is made up of 14 amino acids. The CDR3 protein is CASSLELAGLEQFF. The DNA for the CDR3 is TGTGCCAGCAGCTTAGAACTAGCGGGCTTAGAGCAGTTCTTC.

This clone showed up just a few times. The CDR3 DNA follows: TGCGCCAGCAGCTTGGCCAGTGAGACCCAGTACTTC. Translation: CASSLASETQYF. The V gene is TRBV5-1, the J gene TRBJ2-5; no reliable D call. CDR1 SGHRS and CDR2 YFSETQ come from the germline V gene. There are 12 residues in the CDR3. V lost 0 bases and J lost 5, with 5 bases in between.

The gene calls are TRBV7-9 and TRBJ2-2; 7 nucleotides line up with TRBD1. The CDR3 is made up of 15 amino acids. V lost 7 bases, J lost 0 bases, and 5 bases stayed unmatched. Per the germline V gene, CDR1 is SEHNR and CDR2 is FQNEAQ (reference sequence). The CDR3 nucleotides read TGTGCCAGCAACTCACAGGGGTCGAACACCGGGGAGCTGTTTTTT. This gives the protein CASNSQGSNTGELFF. Looking up the rest from reference TRBV7-9 and TRBJ2-2 gives the full variable domain: DTGVSQNPRHKITKRGQNVTFRCDPISEHNRLYWYRQTLGQGPEFLTYFQNEAQLEKSRLLSDRFSAERPKGSFSTLEIQRTEQGDSAMYLCASNSQGSNTGELFFGEGSRLTVL.

V gene TRBV2 combines with J gene TRBJ2-7; the D is unclear. V was pared by 5 bases and J by 5 bases, with 10 bases between. This CDR3 is 12 amino acids long. In germline, CDR1 is SNHLY, CDR2 FYNNEI. DNA for the CDR3: TGTGCCAGCAGTTCCCTAGGAGACGAGCAGTACTTC. It codes for CASSSLGDEQYF.

This clone was seen a few times. The genes are TRBV7-2 and TRBJ2-7; D possibly corresponds to TRBD1 (7 bases). Trimming left V 5 bases short and J 6 bases short, with 14 bases between. Germline V gene lookup returns CDR1 SGHTA and CDR2 FQGNSA. This CDR3 comprises 13 residues. CDR3 DNA sequence: TGTGCCAGCAGCAGTAGACAGGGAGGCGAGCAGTACTTC. Translated, it gives CASSSRQGGEQYF.

J is TRBJ2-2 and V is TRBV18; the D gene is possibly TRBD2 (6 bases). The V gene's germline CDR1 is KGHSH and CDR2 LQKENI. Trimming cost V 3 bases and J 3 bases, with 14 bases left between them. The CDR3 has 16 amino acids. DNA of the CDR3: TGTGCCAGCTCACCCAGGAAAGGAGGGGACACCGGGGAGCTGTTTTTT. Amino acid sequence: CASSPRKGGDTGELFF.

The chain employs TRBV7-2 and TRBJ1-5; D is ambiguous. The CDR3 sequence is 14 residues long. Germline CDR1 is SGHTA and CDR2 is FQGNSA. V was cut by 2 bases and J by 1 base, with 6 bases left in between. This CDR3 is CASSLLQSNQPQHF. For the CDR3, the DNA is TGTGCCAGCAGCTTACTTCAGAGCAATCAGCCCCAGCATTTT.

This clone showed up just a few times. The chain links TRBV6-1 to TRBJ2-2; 7 bases line up with TRBD1. V lost 2 bases, J lost 7 bases, and 4 bases stayed unmatched. The length of the CDR3 is 14 residues. Germline CDR1 MNHNS, CDR2 SASEGT. CDR3 loop: CASSERGRSGELFF. Written as DNA, the CDR3 is TGTGCCAGCAGTGAAAGGGGGCGCAGCGGGGAGCTGTTTTTT.

This clone was detected only a few times. The chain employs TRBV5-1 and TRBJ2-7; 8 bases line up with TRBD2. The CDR3 loop spans 15 amino acids. Trimming removed 4 bases from V and 2 bases from J; junction bases left unmatched: 8. Per germline, CDR1 SGHRS and CDR2 YFSETQ. The CDR3 DNA follows: TGCGCCAGCAGCCAAGACGGACTAGCCGCCTACGAGCAGTACTTC. Translation: CASSQDGLAAYEQYF.

This clone appeared a few times. V is TRBV28 and J is TRBJ2-7, with D perhaps TRBD2 (6 bases). This CDR3 is built from 14 residues. Germline loops: CDR1 MDHEN, CDR2 SYDVKM. V was shortened by 6 bases and J by 7 bases, with 19 bases between the two germline ends. In nucleotides, the CDR3 is TGTGCCAGCAGGTCGCGACTAGTTTCAGCGGAGCAGTACTTC. Protein product: CASRSRLVSAEQYF.

This chain uses TRBV28 with TRBJ2-2; D gene unclear. CDR3 length: 14 amino acids. V lost 4 bases, J lost 9 bases, and 15 bases lay in between. Germline V CDR1 and CDR2: MDHEN, SYDVKM. The CDR3 nucleotides are TGTGCCAGCAGTTACTTGACAAGACGCTGGGAGCTGTTTTTT. Protein: CASSYLTRRWELFF.

The chain uses TRBV5-4 and TRBJ2-3, with 9 bases fitting TRBD1. V gave up 4 bases and J gave up 4 bases; unmatched junction bases: 4. The germline CDR1 and CDR2 sequences are SGHNT and YYREEE (reference sequence). The CDR3 sequence is 14 residues long. CDR3 coding DNA: TGTGCCAGCAGCGACGGGACAGGGTCAGATACGCAGTATTTT. It specifies CASSDGTGSDTQYF.

This sequence joins TRBV7-3 and TRBJ2-2; 7 bases match TRBD1. V shed 0 bases, J shed 3 bases, and the junction held 7 bases outside the gene matches. The CDR3 runs to 17 residues. CDR1 and CDR2 (germline): SGHTA, FQGTGA. This CDR3 reads CASSLTPDRTDTGELFF. In DNA form, the CDR3 reads TGTGCCAGCAGCTTAACGCCGGACAGGACTGACACCGGGGAGCTGTTTTTT.

There are a few counts of this clone. V is TRBV7-9 and J is TRBJ1-5, with 8 bases matching TRBD1. CDR3 size: 17 residues. V was clipped by 1 base and J by 1 base; unmatched bases: 6. The V gene's germline CDR1 is SEHNR and CDR2 FQNEAQ (reference sequence). In DNA, the CDR3 is TGTGCCAGCAGCTTAGAATTGGCAGGGGGCAGCAATCAGCCCCAGCATTTT. It codes for CASSLELAGGSNQPQHF. Together with reference TRBV7-9 and TRBJ1-5, the CDR3 gives the full variable domain: DTGVSQNPRHKITKRGQNVTFRCDPISEHNRLYWYRQTLGQGPEFLTYFQNEAQLEKSRLLSDRFSAERPKGSFSTLEIQRTEQGDSAMYLCASSLELAGGSNQPQHFGDGTRLSIL.

This clone has only a few counts. The chain recombines TRBV28 with TRBJ2-1; TRBD1 matches at 9 bases. Trimming cost V 1 base and J 8 bases; bases outside gene matches: 12. This CDR3 has 17 residues. Germline CDR1 and CDR2: MDHEN and SYDVKM. The CDR3, as DNA: TGTGCCAGCAGTTTATTCACGGGACAGGGAATGATCTATGAGCAGTTCTTC. Amino acid sequence: CASSLFTGQGMIYEQFF. The whole variable domain, remainder taken from reference TRBV28 and TRBJ2-1, is DVKVTQSSRYLVKRTGEKVFLECVQDMDHENMFWYRQDPGLGLRLIYFSYDVKMKEKGDIPEGYSVSREKKERFSLILESASTNQTSMYLCASSLFTGQGMIYEQFFGPGTRLTVL.